A selection of T cell receptor beta chains follows, all from one sample in a study of blood T cell repertoires in COVID-19. Clones were sequenced by immunoSEQ multiplex PCR, and TCRdb holds only the in-frame ones, with some missing. This sample has around 300,000 clones, with about nine tenths found just once. Specimen: peripheral blood. Source of these receptors: a man aged 50 to 60 with acute or convalescent COVID-19. Each CDR3 is given with its conserved first and last residue. D genes are given only for firm matches. The listing skips clone size in some rows; elsewhere it reads once, few, many or a size class.

NA	TRBD1	TRBJ1-1	TRBV10-1	CASSEDRGNTEAFF	TGCGCCAGCAGTGAGGACAGGGGGAACACTGAAGCTTTCTTT
NA	TRBD1	TRBJ2-5	TRBV30	CAWSGKGQETQYF	TGTGCCTGGTCTGGGAAGGGACAGGAGACCCAGTACTTC
NA	NA	TRBJ1-5	TRBV15	CATTLARGNQPQHF	TGTGCCACCACCCTAGCGCGGGGCAATCAGCCCCAGCATTTT
NA	TRBD1	TRBJ1-2	TRBV6-6	CASSGRQGSLYGYTF	TGTGCCAGCAGTGGACGACAGGGGAGCCTCTATGGCTACACCTTC
NA	NA	TRBJ2-1	TRBV4-1	CASSPRGKIEQFF	TGCGCCAGCAGCCCCAGAGGGAAGATCGAGCAGTTCTTC
NA	TRBD1	TRBJ2-5	TRBV2	CARSNRGEASLTETQYF	TGTGCCAGGAGTAACAGGGGAGAGGCCTCTCTCACAGAGACCCAGTACTTC
NA	NA	TRBJ1-1	TRBV3-1/TRBV3-2	CASSQGSTEAFF	TGTGCCAGCAGCCAAGGGAGCACTGAAGCTTTCTTT
NA	TRBD1	TRBJ2-5	TRBV6-5	CASSYLDRPQETQYF	TGTGCCAGCAGTTACCTGGACAGGCCTCAAGAGACCCAGTACTTC
NA	NA	TRBJ2-3	TRBV7-3	CASRAQTDTQYF	TGTGCCAGCAGGGCCCAAACAGATACGCAGTATTTT
NA	NA	TRBJ1-5	TRBV7-8	CASSLAPFGILSNQPQHF	TGTGCCAGCAGCTTAGCTCCCTTCGGGATCCTTAGCAATCAGCCCCAGCATTTT
few	NA	TRBJ1-1	TRBV3-1/TRBV3-2	CASSHGGGEAFF	TGTGCCAGCAGCCACGGGGGGGGTGAAGCTTTCTTT
once	TRBD1	TRBJ2-7	TRBV7-9	CASSPRDRSSYEQYF	TGTGCCAGCAGCCCAAGGGACAGGAGCTCCTACGAGCAGTACTTC
NA	TRBD1	TRBJ1-4	TRBV2	CASSGETGSQLFF	TGTGCCAGCAGTGGGGAGACAGGGTCGCAACTGTTTTTT
NA	TRBD2	TRBJ2-5	TRBV18	CASSPPQVSGGGRWETQYF	TGTGCCAGCTCACCACCGCAGGTTAGCGGGGGAGGCCGTTGGGAGACCCAGTACTTC
NA	TRBD1	TRBJ1-2	TRBV6-5	CASSRTGTGYGYTF	TGTGCCAGCAGTCGGACAGGGACGGGATATGGCTACACCTTC
NA	NA	TRBJ1-2	TRBV4-2	CASSQGPSGGGYGYTF	TGTGCCAGCAGCCAAGGACCCTCGGGGGGCGGGTATGGCTACACCTTC
NA	NA	TRBJ1-1	TRBV7-9	CASSYLQGWNTEAFF	TGTGCCAGCAGCTATTTACAGGGATGGAACACTGAAGCTTTCTTT
NA	NA	TRBJ2-3	TRBV21-1	CASSEIRGPEDTQYF	TGTGCCAGCAGCGAAATTAGGGGTCCGGAAGATACGCAGTATTTT
NA	NA	TRBJ2-2	TRBV5-1	CASSLGARTNTGELFF	TGCGCCAGCAGCTTAGGGGCTCGCACCAACACCGGGGAGCTGTTTTTT
once	TRBD1	TRBJ1-4	TRBV7-9	CASSARQGDNEKLFF	TGTGCCAGCAGCGCCCGACAGGGAGATAATGAAAAACTGTTTTTT
NA	NA	TRBJ2-1	TRBV10-3	CAISDRGEGLGEQFF	TGTGCCATCAGTGATAGGGGGGAGGGTTTGGGTGAGCAGTTCTTC
once	TRBD1	TRBJ1-4	TRBV6-5	CATRDSSYVEKLFF	TGTGCCACCCGGGACAGTTCGTACGTGGAAAAACTGTTTTTT
few	NA	TRBJ2-1	TRBV5-1	CASKQASSFYEQFF	TGCGCCAGCAAGCAGGCTAGCAGTTTCTATGAGCAGTTCTTC
NA	NA	TRBJ2-2	TRBV10-1	CASTPGVEGGELFF	TGCGCCAGCACTCCAGGGGTAGAGGGCGGGGAGCTGTTTTTT
NA	TRBD2	TRBJ2-7	TRBV29-1	CSVRTSGGKSSYEQYF	TGCAGCGTGCGAACTAGCGGGGGGAAGAGCTCCTACGAGCAGTACTTC
NA	TRBD2	TRBJ2-2	TRBV7-8	CASSLVLAGGLSRAGELFF	TGTGCCAGCAGCTTAGTTCTAGCGGGGGGGCTGTCACGGGCCGGGGAGCTGTTTTTT
NA	NA	TRBJ1-1	TRBV13	CASSFTGVTEAFF	TGTGCCAGCAGCTTCACGGGAGTAACTGAAGCTTTCTTT
NA	NA	TRBJ2-6	TRBV5-1	CASSQDTPGANVLTF	TGCGCCAGCAGCCAGGACACTCCTGGGGCCAACGTCCTGACTTTC
NA	TRBD2	TRBJ2-1	TRBV6-6	CASSPFSGGPGLYNEQFF	TGTGCCAGCAGTCCCTTCAGCGGGGGCCCCGGGCTTTACAATGAGCAGTTCTTC
NA	NA	TRBJ1-5	TRBV3-1/TRBV3-2	CASSPTGLNQPQHF	TGTGCCAGCAGCCCTACAGGGCTGAATCAGCCCCAGCATTTT
NA	NA	TRBJ1-1	TRBV5-1	CASSLDRITEAFF	TGCGCCAGCAGCTTGGACAGAATCACTGAAGCTTTCTTT
NA	TRBD2	TRBJ2-1	TRBV10-3	CAISENPAGGANNEQFF	TGTGCCATCAGTGAGAATCCGGCCGGGGGGGCGAACAATGAGCAGTTCTTC